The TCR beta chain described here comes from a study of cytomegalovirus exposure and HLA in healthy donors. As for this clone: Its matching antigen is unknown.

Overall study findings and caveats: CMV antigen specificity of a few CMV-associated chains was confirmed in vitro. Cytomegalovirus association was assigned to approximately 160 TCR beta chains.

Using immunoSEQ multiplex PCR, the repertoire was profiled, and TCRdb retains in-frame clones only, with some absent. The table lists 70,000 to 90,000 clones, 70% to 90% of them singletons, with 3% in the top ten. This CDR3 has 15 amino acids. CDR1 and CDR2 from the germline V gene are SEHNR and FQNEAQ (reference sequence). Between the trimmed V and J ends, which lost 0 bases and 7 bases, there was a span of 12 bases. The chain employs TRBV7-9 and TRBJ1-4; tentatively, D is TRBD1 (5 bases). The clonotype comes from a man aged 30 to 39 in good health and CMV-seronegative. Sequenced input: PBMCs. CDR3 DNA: TGTGCCAGCAGCTTAGCGAGGGGAGGCCCTGAAAAACTGTTTTTT. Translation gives CASSLARGGPEKLFF.